This T cell receptor (beta chain) was found in a study of blood T cell repertoires in COVID-19. Study context: Samples taken during acute and convalescent COVID-19 were collected in the United States, Italy and Spain. T cells, B-cell-depleted T cells, or PBMCs provided the cDNA or gDNA that served as material.

Germline values: CDR1 KGHSH, CDR2 LQKENI. This CDR3 spans 14 amino acids. Germline trimming cut 4 bases from V and 8 bases from J; bases unmatched to any gene: 5. The study assigned cohorts using participant-reported clinical history. Original processing notes: Using reference gene primer amplification, nucleated cell counts were estimated. The data were produced by immunoSEQ multiplex PCR, yet TCRdb's version contains in-frame clones alone and is incomplete. Clone size and the V and J calls come from that table; the DNA yielded D and trimming. The sample records about 230,000 clones, just under 90% being singletons.

The rearrangement links TRBV18 to TRBJ1-4; 9 nucleotides align to TRBD1. This sequence was found in a woman under 40 with acute COVID-19. The specimen was PBMCs or T cells enriched from blood (not recorded which). The CDR3, as DNA: TGTGCCAGCTCACTGAGACAGGGGGAGGAAAAACTGTTTTTT. It codes for CASSLRQGEEKLFF.